The 20 T cell receptor beta chains reported below all come from one sample, sequenced in a study of shared clonotypes between healthy human individuals (dated by TCRdb to the early 2020s). The receptor library was made with the immunoSEQ multiplex PCR assay. Entries here come from immuneACCESS through TCRdb and include only in-frame sequences with V and J called. Some clones fail to appear in such tables; in the studies checked, an unresolved V gene covers under half of the shortfall, and the cause of the remainder is unknown. This sample comprises roughly 660,000 clones, around 90% of them detected only once. The biggest ten clones account for 34% of the sample. The sequenced material came from memory CD8+ T cells from PBMCs. Reading the label with the study, this specimen's cell subset or site is: CD45RO+ cells pooled with CCR7-negative TemRA cells. These receptors came from a man aged 18 to 30 in good health. Some clones in this sample may be carry-over from other donors' samples.

The chain recombines TRBV30 with TRBJ2-7, with no clear D. The CDR3 length is 15 residues. Deletions cut 8 bases from V and 3 bases from J, with 23 bases between. The germline gives CDR1 GTSNPN, CDR2 SVGIG (reference sequence). The CDR3 region has the DNA TGTGCCAACTCACCGATCTCAACCCCCTTCTACGAGCAGTACTTC. Translated, it gives CANSPISTPFYEQYF.

This sequence joins TRBV6-5 and TRBJ2-5; D not resolved. Germline assignment: CDR1 MNHEY and CDR2 SVGAGI. This CDR3 is built from 15 residues. With 7 bases removed from V and 0 bases from J, the gap between germline ends came to 15 bases. In DNA form, the CDR3 reads TGTGCCAGCACTCCCAGTTCCGGACACCAAGAGACCCAGTACTTC. Its translation is CASTPSSGHQETQYF.

The CDR3 DNA reads as TGCGCCAGCAGTGATCTACTCCAACTGGGAGAGACCCAGTACTTC. It translates to CASSDLLQLGETQYF. The rearrangement joins TRBV10-2 to TRBJ2-5; the D is unclear. V shed 3 bases and J shed 4 bases, with 15 bases lying between them. Germline V lookup: CDR1 WSHSY, CDR2 SAAADI. The CDR3 totals 15 residues.

The gene calls are TRBV7-3 and TRBJ1-2; D unclear. Germline V gives CDR1 SGHTA, CDR2 FQGTGA. CDR3 size: 12 residues. V lost 5 bases, J lost 8 bases, and 12 bases lay in between. The CDR3 DNA reads as TGTGCCAGCAGCAACTCAGTGGGCGGCTACACCTTC. It is translated as CASSNSVGGYTF. The full variable domain, rest sourced from reference TRBV7-3 and TRBJ1-2, is GAGVSQTPSNKVTEKGKYVELRCDPISGHTALYWYRQSLGQGPEFLIYFQGTGAADDSGLPNDRFFAVRPEGSVSTLKIQRTERGDSAVYLCASSNSVGGYTFGSGTRLTVV.

This chain joins TRBV28 and TRBJ1-5; no reliable D call. From germline, CDR1 is MDHEN and CDR2 SYDVKM. V was shortened by 3 bases and J by 0 bases, with 9 bases between the two germline ends. The CDR3 totals 15 residues. CDR3 bases: TGTGCCAGCAGTTTCTGGCAGACTAGCAATCAGCCCCAGCATTTT. It codes for CASSFWQTSNQPQHF.

The chain joins TRBV29-1 to TRBJ2-2; no clear D. Germline CDR1 SQVTM, CDR2 ANQGSEA. Trimming removed 5 bases from V and 0 bases from J, with 4 bases in between. The CDR3 runs 12 residues. CDR3 bases: TGCAGCGTTTTTGCGAACACCGGGGAGCTGTTTTTT. It encodes CSVFANTGELFF.

A single count supports this clone. The rearrangement links TRBV7-3 to TRBJ2-3; 7 nucleotides align to TRBD1. The CDR3 loop spans 16 amino acids. The trim removed 5 bases at V and 2 bases at J, leaving 10 bases unmatched. Germline V gene lookup returns CDR1 SGHTA and CDR2 FQGTGA. DNA of the CDR3: TGTGCCAGCAGCGTAGGGACAGTCCGGAACACAGATACGCAGTATTTT. Protein sequence: CASSVGTVRNTDTQYF. Full variable domain (missing parts from reference TRBV7-3 and TRBJ2-3): GAGVSQTPSNKVTEKGKYVELRCDPISGHTALYWYRQSLGQGPEFLIYFQGTGAADDSGLPNDRFFAVRPEGSVSTLKIQRTERGDSAVYLCASSVGTVRNTDTQYFGPGTRLTVL.

The chain uses TRBV18 and TRBJ1-2; D not certain. From germline, CDR1 is KGHSH and CDR2 LQKENI. The CDR3 runs to 15 residues. The V end was cut by 2 bases, the J end by 0 bases, with 10 bases between. The CDR3: CASSPGRGTNYGYTF. CDR3 DNA sequence: TGTGCCAGCTCACCAGGCAGAGGCACTAACTATGGCTACACCTTC.

The chain has TRBV11-2 and TRBJ1-5, with 7 bases that match TRBD1. With 3 bases clipped from V and 6 bases from J, the junction kept 5 bases outside the gene matches. This CDR3 is 14 amino acids long. CDR1 is SGHAT and CDR2 is FQNNGV in the germline V gene. The CDR3 DNA follows: TGTGCCAGCAGCTTGACAGGGCAGGGTCAGCCCCAGCATTTT. Amino acid sequence: CASSLTGQGQPQHF.

The chain joins TRBV28 to TRBJ2-4, with 9 bases identical to TRBD2. Losses at the gene ends were 0 bases for V and 1 base for J; bases not matched to a gene: 1. The CDR3 covers 16 residues. Germline V gives CDR1 MDHEN, CDR2 SYDVKM. The CDR3 loop reads CASSLWREGAKNIQYF. As DNA, the CDR3 is TGTGCCAGCAGTTTATGGCGGGAGGGGGCCAAAAACATTCAGTACTTC.

This clone was found a few times. The chain is built from TRBV7-3 and TRBJ2-1; 8 positions agree with TRBD2. The CDR3 has 15 residues. CDR1 and CDR2 from the germline V gene are SGHTA and FQGTGA. V shed 5 bases and J 2 bases; nucleotides not matched to a gene: 5. CDR3 nucleotide sequence: TGTGCCAGCAGCCCTACTAGCGGAGCCTACAATGAGCAGTTCTTC. It translates to CASSPTSGAYNEQFF.

The chain has TRBV11-2 and TRBJ1-4; 7 positions match TRBD1. In germline, CDR1 is SGHAT, CDR2 FQNNGV. The CDR3 is 18 amino acids. V gave up 4 bases and J gave up 8 bases; unmatched junction bases: 19. As DNA, the CDR3 is TGTGCCAGCAGCTCTCGCTCTCAAAAGACAGGGTCGGACGAAAAACTGTTTTTT. Amino acid sequence: CASSSRSQKTGSDEKLFF.

The chain links TRBV2 to TRBJ2-1, with D perhaps TRBD2 (6 bases). V lost 5 bases to trimming and J lost 4 bases, with 18 bases between them. Germline V gives CDR1 SNHLY, CDR2 FYNNEI. The CDR3 contains 16 residues. The CDR3 nucleotides read TGTGCCAGCAGTCGAGGAGCGGAGGGGTGGTACAATGAGCAGTTCTTC. The encoded protein is CASSRGAEGWYNEQFF.

This clone was observed once. The rearrangement joins TRBV6-1 to TRBJ1-1; 8 bases are shared with TRBD1. The germline V gene has CDR1 MNHNS and CDR2 SASEGT. The V and J ends lost 6 bases and 3 bases, in that order; junction bases with no gene match: 3. This CDR3 is 13 amino acids long. The CDR3 DNA reads TGTGCCAGCAGCCGACAGGGGCACACTGAAGCTTTCTTT. This codes for CASSRQGHTEAFF.

The chain couples TRBV6-5 to TRBJ1-1; 7 bases map to TRBD1. The CDR3 contains 16 residues. CDR1 and CDR2 from the germline V gene are MNHEY and SVGAGI. Unmatched junction bases numbered 10, after V lost 2 bases and J lost 4 bases. CDR3 nucleotide sequence: TGTGCCAGCAGTTACCAGCCCTCAGGGGGTGGCACTGAAGCTTTCTTT. It specifies CASSYQPSGGGTEAFF.

The table lists this clone with many counts. The chain is built from TRBV7-9 and TRBJ1-2; the D gene is possibly TRBD1 (5 bases). The CDR3 length is 15 residues. Trimming shortened V by 2 bases and J by 1 base, and 11 bases separated the two germline ends. CDR1 and CDR2 (germline): SEHNR, FQNEAQ (reference sequence). The CDR3 is CASSLRTSVNYGYTF. CDR3 coding DNA: TGTGCCAGCAGCTTAAGGACATCCGTTAACTATGGCTACACCTTC.

This chain uses TRBV5-4 with TRBJ1-1, with a tentative D call TRBD1 (6 bases). CDR1 is SGHNT, CDR2 YYREEE, per germline (reference sequence). Trimming cost V 0 bases and J 4 bases, with 13 bases left between them. The CDR3 consists of 15 residues. The CDR3 DNA reads TGTGCCAGCAGCTTGGGCGGCAGGGGCGTCACTGAAGCTTTCTTT. Translation gives CASSLGGRGVTEAFF.

V usage is TRBV19 and J usage is TRBJ2-5; no reliable D call. Germline V CDR1 and CDR2: LNHDA, SQIVND (reference sequence). The CDR3 has 15 amino acids. V lost 6 bases, J lost 5 bases, and 19 bases lay in between. CDR3 residues: CASSPRTAAAETQYF. Written as DNA, the CDR3 is TGTGCCAGTAGCCCACGGACGGCTGCAGCGGAGACCCAGTACTTC.

V is TRBV2 and J is TRBJ2-1, with 9 bases aligning to TRBD1. Trimming took 3 bases from V and 8 from J; bases not matched to a gene: 8. The germline CDR1 and CDR2 sequences are SNHLY and FYNNEI. The CDR3 covers 15 residues. As DNA, the CDR3 is TGTGCCAGCAGTGAGGGGGACAGGGAAATCGATGAGCAGTTCTTC. Encoded protein: CASSEGDREIDEQFF. Full variable domain (remainder filled in from reference TRBV2 and TRBJ2-1): EPEVTQTPSHQVTQMGQEVILRCVPISNHLYFYWYRQILGQKVEFLVSFYNNEISEKSEIFDDQFSVERPDGSNFTLKIRSTKLEDSAMYFCASSEGDREIDEQFFGPGTRLTVL.

The V call is TRBV11-2, the J call TRBJ2-1, with TRBD1 matching 10 bases. The germline gives CDR1 SGHAT, CDR2 FQNNGV. V shed 5 bases, J shed 9 bases, and the junction held 13 bases outside the gene matches. The CDR3 has 16 residues. The CDR3: CASSLRPGQGGGEQFF. The CDR3 nucleotides are TGTGCCAGCAGCCTAAGACCTGGACAGGGGGGTGGTGAGCAGTTCTTC.